This paragraph covers one T cell receptor beta chain sequence. What it binds is unknown. Indicated time point: baseline, week 1 (first vaccination visit). Treatment here: pre-vaccination baseline after standard-of-care therapy. The donor cohort comprised cases of new WHO grade 3 or 4 IDH1-mutant, ATRX-lost astrocytoma. These data belong to a study of a mutant IDH1 vaccine in newly diagnosed glioma. Study details: Treated patients comprised approximately 60% males and approximately 38% females, mean age approximately 42 years. Study outcomes and limitations: Across multiple MHC alleles, over 90% of patients had vaccine-induced responses.

The CDR3 length is 16 residues. Trimming at V came to 4 bases and at J to 6 bases, leaving 12 bases not matched to a gene. Germline V gene sequence: CDR1 MNHNY, CDR2 SVGAGI (reference sequence). Sequenced by immunoSEQ multiplex PCR; TCRdb stores in-frame clones only, minus some. The data hold around 92,000 clones, with roughly four fifths observed a single time. The chain carries TRBV6-6 and TRBJ1-1; TRBD1 matches at 9 bases. This TCR came from a woman aged 50 to 65 with glioma. Sequenced material: PBMCs, taken from a glioma patient treated with radiotherapy, temozolomide or both. The chain's CDR3 is CASSSTGGGLGSEAFF. For the CDR3, the DNA is TGTGCCAGCAGTTCGACAGGGGGGGGATTAGGATCTGAAGCTTTCTTT.